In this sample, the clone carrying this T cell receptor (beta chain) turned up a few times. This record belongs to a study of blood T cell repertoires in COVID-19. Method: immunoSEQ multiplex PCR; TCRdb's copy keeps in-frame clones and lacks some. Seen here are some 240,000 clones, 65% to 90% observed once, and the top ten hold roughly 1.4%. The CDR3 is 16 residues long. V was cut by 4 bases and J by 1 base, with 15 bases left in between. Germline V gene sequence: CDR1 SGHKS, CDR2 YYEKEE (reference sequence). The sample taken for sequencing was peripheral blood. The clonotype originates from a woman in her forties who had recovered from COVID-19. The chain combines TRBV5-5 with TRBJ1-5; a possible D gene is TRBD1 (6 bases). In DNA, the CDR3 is TGTGCCAGCAGCCCCGTTGGGGGGGCCAGCAATCAGCCCCAGCATTTT. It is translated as CASSPVGGASNQPQHF.